This TCR beta chain was sequenced for a study of CD8+CD57+ T cells in acquired aplastic anemia. Study findings and constraints: For CD8+ Simpson's diversity, patients and controls showed no significant difference. Patients and controls shared some 30 CD8+ CDR3 sequences, highly expressed in patients.

A remark on this clonotype: Antigen: not known.

After removal of 3 bases from V and 3 bases from J, the junction contained 1 base not matched to a gene. CDR1 ENHRY and CDR2 SYGVKD come from the germline V gene. The CDR3 is made up of 15 amino acids. Profiles of TCR beta VDJ and CDR3 were generated from a genomic DNA template. TCRdb ran MiXCR on the reads and lists one entry per CDR3 protein. Of just over 450,000 distinct CDR3 sequences in the sample, less than 35% were seen once. CD8+CD57+ cell expansion had been shown by flow cytometry in patients chosen for sequencing. The sample comprised sorted CD4+, CD8+, or CD8+CD57+ T cells (not recorded which) from PBMCs. The J gene is TRBJ2-5, the V gene TRBV10-3, with 13 bases lining up with TRBD2. This sequence was found in a human donor with aplastic anemia. The DNA of the CDR3 is TGTGCCATCAGTGAACTAGCGGGAGGGGAAGAGACCCAGTACTTC. Protein sequence: CAISELAGGEETQYF.